This T cell receptor (beta chain) emerged from a study of blood T cell repertoires in COVID-19. Study information: COVID-19 samples collected from the United States, Italy and Spain covered acute and convalescent phases.

V was clipped by 3 bases and J by 3 bases; unmatched bases: 3. CDR3 length equals 14 residues. Germline V gene lookup returns CDR1 SGHTA and CDR2 FQGTGA. This clone was seen a handful of times. Original data processing: Quantification of nucleated cells was approximated via reference gene primer amplification. TCRdb's copy holds only in-frame clones and misses some; the assay was immunoSEQ multiplex PCR. V, J and clone size reflect that table, while D and trimming were determined from the DNA. The sample contains approximately 150,000 clones, about nine tenths of which appear only once. The rearrangement joins TRBV7-3 to TRBJ2-7, with 9 bases identical to TRBD1. Sequencing was performed on peripheral blood. This receptor was identified in a woman aged 45-65 years with acute or convalescent COVID-19. In DNA, the CDR3 is TGTGCCAGCAGCTTGGGGACAGGGCACTACGAGCAGTACTTC. Protein sequence: CASSLGTGHYEQYF.